Given below is one T cell receptor (beta chain) in context. The data stem from a study of blood T cell repertoires in COVID-19. Method: immunoSEQ multiplex PCR; TCRdb's copy keeps in-frame clones and lacks some. In the table there are 250,000 to 300,000 clones, approximately 91% of which are singletons. Germline assignment: CDR1 SGHRS and CDR2 YFSETQ. The J segment lost 3 bases and the V segment lost 2 bases, leaving 1 base of the junction unmatched. CDR3 size: 13 residues. The receptor was derived from a woman in her thirties or forties who had recovered from COVID-19. Sequencing was performed on peripheral blood. The chain employs TRBV5-1 and TRBJ1-1; 7 bases match TRBD1. The CDR3 nucleotides read TGCGCCAGCAGCTTAGGACAGGACACTGAAGCTTTCTTT. Translation: CASSLGQDTEAFF.